Listed here are 17 T cell receptor beta chains from one sample, sequenced in a study of Ad26.COV2.S vaccination and SARS-CoV-2 variants. Treatment meaning: around 19 received Ad26.COV2.S at low or high dose, single or two shots; several received placebo; per-sample allocation not given. Sample collection was performed on day 63 after the first vaccine or placebo injection. Data came from immunoSEQ multiplex PCR; TCRdb stores just in-frame clones and leaves some out. The table shows 300,000 to 500,000 clones, with approximately 91% occurring only once. The sample in question was peripheral blood, obtained in a trial of Ad26.COV2.S vaccine versus placebo. These receptors came from a person between 18 and 60 years old who received the Ad26.COV2.S COVID-19 vaccine or a placebo.

The chain recombines TRBV12-3 or TRBV12-4 with TRBJ1-1, with a possible D match to TRBD1 (6 bases). V was shortened by 0 bases and J by 11 bases, with 10 bases between the two germline ends. This CDR3 has 12 amino acids. In nucleotides, the CDR3 is TGTGCCAGCAGTTTAGCGCGCCAGGGGGCTTTCTTT. Its protein product is CASSLARQGAFF.

The chain joins TRBV11-3 to TRBJ2-3; no firm D call. Germline CDR1 and CDR2: SGHNT and YENEEA. The CDR3 totals 12 residues. V was pared by 0 bases and J by 5 bases, with 3 bases between. CDR3 bases: TGTGCCAGCAGCTTAGACCAAGATACGCAGTATTTT. Translated: CASSLDQDTQYF.

This rearrangement joins TRBV11-2 to TRBJ2-5; 8 positions agree with TRBD2. The germline V gene has CDR1 SGHAT and CDR2 FQNNGV. The CDR3 has 17 residues. With 4 bases clipped from V and 3 bases from J, the junction kept 13 bases outside the gene matches. DNA for the CDR3: TGTGCCAGCAGCTCTGGTCTGGGCGGGGGGTCAAAAGAGACCCAGTACTTC. Protein sequence: CASSSGLGGGSKETQYF.

The rearrangement links TRBV5-4 to TRBJ1-2; TRBD1 matches at 7 bases. Germline V gene sequence: CDR1 SGHNT, CDR2 YYREEE (reference sequence). CDR3 size: 16 residues. V shed 0 bases, J shed 7 bases, and the junction held 12 bases outside the gene matches. The CDR3 coding sequence is TGTGCCAGCAGCTTGGGGGGTCGACAGGGTTATGGTGGCTACACCTTC. It encodes CASSLGGRQGYGGYTF.

This chain uses TRBV6-5 with TRBJ2-7; 7 bases map to TRBD2. This CDR3 spans 12 amino acids. Trimming at V came to 8 bases and at J to 4 bases, leaving 5 bases not matched to a gene. Germline V gene sequence: CDR1 MNHEY, CDR2 SVGAGI. CDR3 sequence (DNA): TGTGCCAGCGGAAGCGGGGTTTACGAGCAGTACTTC. This codes for CASGSGVYEQYF.

This clone was detected once. The chain couples TRBV19 to TRBJ1-5; no clear D. The germline CDR1 and CDR2 sequences are LNHDA and SQIVND (reference sequence). The CDR3 runs 15 residues. V lost 5 bases and J lost 5, with 16 bases in between. The CDR3 here is CASSFGELKDQPQHF. The DNA for the CDR3 is TGTGCCAGTAGTTTCGGGGAATTGAAGGATCAGCCCCAGCATTTT.

The gene calls are TRBV10-3 and TRBJ1-2; 10 positions agree with TRBD1. The CDR3 is 14 residues long. J gave up 9 bases and V 6 bases, and 10 bases lay outside the gene matches. Germline CDR1 and CDR2: ENHRY and SYGVKD. The CDR3 loop reads CAISFGQGDASYTF. CDR3 in DNA: TGTGCCATCAGCTTTGGACAGGGGGACGCTAGCTACACCTTC.

The rearrangement links TRBV5-1 to TRBJ2-1; D unresolved. There are 11 residues in the CDR3. V gave up 4 bases and J gave up 8 bases, with 7 bases separating them. The V gene's germline CDR1 is SGHRS and CDR2 YFSETQ. As DNA, the CDR3 is TGCGCCAGCAGCCGTGAGGATGAGCAGTTCTTC. Protein sequence: CASSREDEQFF.

The J gene is TRBJ2-3, the V gene TRBV6-5; unclear D gene. The CDR3 has 16 amino acids. V was clipped by 0 bases and J by 2 bases, with 12 bases between them. Germline V gene data show CDR1 as MNHEY and CDR2 as SVGAGI. DNA for the CDR3: TGTGCCAGCAGTTACTCGATTCAACCAAACACAGATACGCAGTATTTT. It yields the protein CASSYSIQPNTDTQYF.

The chain carries TRBV5-1 and TRBJ1-2; 7 nucleotides match TRBD1. V trimming: 4 bases; J trimming: 8 bases; junction bases outside the gene matches: 14. This CDR3 comprises 15 residues. Germline CDR1 reads SGHRS; CDR2 reads YFSETQ. The CDR3 spells CASSKTLQGSGGYTF. DNA of the CDR3: TGCGCCAGCAGCAAGACCCTACAGGGGTCCGGGGGCTACACCTTC.

The V call is TRBV18, the J call TRBJ2-1; a weak D match, TRBD2 (6 bases). The V end lost 3 bases, the J end lost 10 bases, and 10 bases lay between the germline ends. The length of the CDR3 is 12 residues. Germline loops: CDR1 KGHSH, CDR2 LQKENI. The CDR3 spells CASSPGGYEQFF. CDR3 in DNA: TGTGCCAGCTCACCGGGGGGTTACGAGCAGTTCTTC.

The chain has TRBV10-3 and TRBJ2-7; D may correspond to TRBD1 or TRBD2 (5 bases each). The V end was cut by 2 bases, the J end by 2 bases, with 10 bases between. The CDR3 sequence is 14 residues long. Germline V gene data show CDR1 as ENHRY and CDR2 as SYGVKD. This chain's CDR3 is CAISEVRDPYEQYF. The CDR3 DNA sequence: TGTGCCATCAGTGAGGTGAGGGACCCCTACGAGCAGTACTTC.

The chain recombines TRBV6-5 with TRBJ2-5; D may be TRBD2 (5 bases). The germline gives CDR1 MNHEY, CDR2 SVGAGI. This CDR3 region has 14 residues. The V end lost 6 bases, the J end lost 2 bases, and 13 bases lay between the germline ends. The CDR3 DNA is TGTGCCAGCAGGAGGGCCGGAACTCAAGAGACCCAGTACTTC. Protein product: CASRRAGTQETQYF.

V and J are TRBV19 and TRBJ2-4; 9 nucleotides line up with TRBD2. Germline loops: CDR1 LNHDA, CDR2 SQIVND (reference sequence). J lost 0 bases, V lost 1 base, and 1 base had no gene match. The CDR3 covers 16 residues. The CDR3, as DNA: TGTGCCAGTAGTATAGTACTAGCGGGAGCCAAAAACATTCAGTACTTC. Translating it yields CASSIVLAGAKNIQYF.

The chain links TRBV20-1 to TRBJ1-2; D unclear. The CDR3 loop spans 14 amino acids. V lost 3 bases and J 5 bases, leaving 16 bases between the germline ends. CDR1 is DFQATT and CDR2 is SNEGSKA in the germline V gene (reference sequence). The CDR3 DNA sequence: TGCAGTGCTAGTCAGCCAGAAGCTCCATATGGCTACACCTTC. Translated: CSASQPEAPYGYTF.

The V call is TRBV27, the J call TRBJ1-1; 8 nucleotides line up with TRBD1. Per germline, CDR1 MNHEY and CDR2 SMNVEV (reference sequence). The CDR3 sequence is 13 residues long. J gave up 4 bases and V 4 bases, and 2 bases lay outside the gene matches. The CDR3 is CASSSTGGTEAFF. In nucleotides, the CDR3 is TGTGCCAGCAGTTCCACAGGGGGCACTGAAGCTTTCTTT.

This clone was recorded a few times. The chain uses TRBV6-6 and TRBJ1-5; 8 positions agree with TRBD1. The CDR3 is 16 amino acids. Germline V gene sequence: CDR1 MNHNY, CDR2 SVGAGI (reference sequence). V was pared by 6 bases and J by 4 bases, with 11 bases of the junction left unmatched. CDR3 region: CASSAGTGILNQPQHF. The CDR3 DNA reads TGTGCCAGCAGCGCCGGGACAGGTATACTTAATCAGCCCCAGCATTTT.